This is a list of T cell receptor beta chains from one sample in a study of cytomegalovirus exposure and HLA in healthy donors. The assay was immunoSEQ multiplex PCR, and TCRdb's table has in-frame clones only and misses some. The top ten hold roughly 0.68% of the sample, which has more than 140,000 clones, 60% to 80% seen once. Sequencing was carried out using PBMCs. The source is a male donor in good health and CMV-seronegative. The CDR3 runs from the conserved cysteine through the conserved F or W. The D gene is left open where the match is weak. Clone sizes are given selectively: once, few, many, or a class where the clone is expanded.

- | TRBJ1-2 | TRBV9 | 13 | - | CASSDMTDNGYTF | TGTGCCAGCAGCGATATGACAGATAATGGCTACACCTTC
- | TRBJ2-1 | TRBV7-3 | 15 | once | CASSLTSTSSGEQFF | TGTGCCAGCAGCTTAACATCGACTAGTTCCGGTGAGCAGTTCTTC
- | TRBJ2-5 | TRBV18 | 13 | - | CASSPRQGETQYF | TGTGCCAGCTCACCTCGGCAGGGAGAGACCCAGTACTTC
- | TRBJ2-1 | TRBV2 | 11 | - | CASSRINEQFF | TGTGCCAGCAGCAGGATTAATGAGCAGTTCTTC
TRBD2 | TRBJ2-7 | TRBV7-9 | 15 | - | CASSLVAAGGYEQYF | TGTGCCAGCAGCTTAGTCGCGGCGGGGGGATACGAGCAGTACTTC
- | TRBJ1-5 | TRBV9 | 14 | once | CASSRDLSNQPQHF | TGTGCCAGCAGCCGGGATCTAAGCAATCAGCCCCAGCATTTT
TRBD2 | TRBJ2-7 | TRBV5-4 | 15 | - | CASSLVLAGGNEQYF | TGTGCCAGCAGCCTTGTATTAGCGGGAGGAAACGAGCAGTACTTC
- | TRBJ2-3 | TRBV5-1 | 17 | - | CASSPGSGRPSTDTQYF | TGCGCCAGCAGCCCGGGCAGCGGCCGTCCTAGCACAGATACGCAGTATTTT
- | TRBJ1-1 | TRBV5-4 | 13 | once | CASSFRGWAEAFF | TGTGCCAGCAGCTTCAGGGGATGGGCTGAAGCTTTCTTT
TRBD2 | TRBJ2-7 | TRBV7-2 | 15 | - | CASSPGTSGTYEQYF | TGTGCCAGCAGCCCCGGGACTAGCGGAACCTACGAGCAGTACTTC
- | TRBJ1-2 | TRBV6-1 | 14 | - | CASIPRAGQYGYTF | TGTGCCAGCATTCCCAGGGCGGGGCAGTATGGCTACACCTTC
- | TRBJ1-3 | TRBV18 | 15 | - | CASSSGVYSGNTIYF | TGTGCCAGCTCGTCAGGGGTCTACTCTGGAAACACCATATATTTT
- | TRBJ1-2 | TRBV19 | 13 | - | CASTAGPSGGYTF | TGTGCCAGTACGGCAGGTCCCTCGGGGGGCTACACCTTC
TRBD1 | TRBJ1-1 | TRBV5-6 | 14 | - | CASSLRKGAGEAFF | TGTGCCAGCAGCTTGAGGAAGGGGGCAGGTGAAGCTTTCTTT
TRBD2 | TRBJ2-1 | TRBV4-1 | 16 | - | CASSQGNGGSYNEQFF | TGCGCCAGCAGCCAAGGGAACGGGGGGTCGTACAATGAGCAGTTCTTC
- | TRBJ1-1 | TRBV5-8 | 15 | - | CASSFRGQMNTEAFF | TGTGCCAGCAGCTTTCGGGGACAAATGAACACTGAAGCTTTCTTT
- | TRBJ1-1 | TRBV5-1 | 16 | - | CASSLRSPGLNTEAFF | TGCGCCAGCAGCTTGCGCTCGCCAGGCTTGAACACTGAAGCTTTCTTT
TRBD1 | TRBJ2-2 | TRBV6-4 | 14 | - | CASSRDRNTGELFF | TGTGCCAGCAGTCGGGACAGGAACACCGGGGAGCTGTTTTTT
- | TRBJ1-1 | TRBV2 | 14 | - | CASSEKGGVAEAFF | TGTGCCAGCAGTGAAAAGGGGGGGGTCGCTGAAGCTTTCTTT
- | TRBJ2-7 | TRBV7-9 | 15 | - | CSSSLGATPFSEQYF | TGTTCCAGCAGCTTAGGCGCTACCCCTTTCTCCGAGCAGTACTTC
- | TRBJ1-3 | TRBV6-1 | 16 | - | CASSGYRRGAGNTIYF | TGTGCCAGCAGTGGTTACCGACGCGGGGCTGGAAACACCATATATTTT
- | TRBJ1-5 | TRBV19 | 16 | - | CASSIFRGEGNQPQHF | TGTGCCAGTAGTATTTTTCGGGGAGAGGGCAATCAGCCCCAGCATTTT
- | TRBJ1-1 | TRBV2 | 14 | - | CASSGSQGFTEAFF | TGTGCCAGCAGTGGCTCACAGGGATTCACTGAAGCTTTCTTT
- | TRBJ1-2 | TRBV5-1 | 14 | - | CASSLYGQNYGYTF | TGCGCCAGCAGCTTGTATGGACAGAACTATGGCTACACCTTC
- | TRBJ1-4 | TRBV6-5 | 15 | - | CASSTGSAGNEKLFF | TGTGCCAGCAGCACAGGGTCGGCGGGTAATGAAAAACTGTTTTTT
- | TRBJ2-7 | TRBV7-2 | 13 | - | CASSLLFSYEQYF | TGTGCCAGCAGCTTACTGTTCTCCTACGAGCAGTACTTC
TRBD1 | TRBJ1-3 | TRBV5-1 | 15 | - | CASSLGDRGRNTIYF | TGCGCCAGCAGCTTGGGGGACAGGGGCAGAAACACCATATATTTT
- | TRBJ2-4 | TRBV4-3 | 15 | - | CASSQVGTTKNIQYF | TGCGCCAGCAGCCAAGTAGGGACAACGAAAAACATTCAGTACTTC
- | TRBJ2-5 | TRBV18 | 12 | - | CASSPNQETQYF | TGTGCCAGCTCACCCAACCAAGAGACCCAGTACTTC
TRBD1 | TRBJ2-2 | TRBV7-9 | 15 | - | CSSSLGQGDTGELFF | TGTTCCAGCAGCTTAGGACAGGGGGATACCGGGGAGCTGTTTTTT
TRBD1 | TRBJ1-2 | TRBV18 | 14 | - | CASSPTGGGYGYTF | TGTGCCAGCTCACCGACAGGGGGCGGCTATGGCTACACCTTC
- | TRBJ2-5 | TRBV10-3 | 16 | - | CAISAGIAAYQETQYF | TGTGCCATCAGTGCCGGGATAGCGGCGTACCAAGAGACCCAGTACTTC
TRBD2 | TRBJ2-1 | TRBV18 | 17 | - | CASSQGLAGGEYNEQFF | TGTGCCAGCTCACAAGGACTAGCGGGAGGGGAATACAATGAGCAGTTCTTC
- | TRBJ1-5 | TRBV7-2 | 17 | once | CASSLARAGPLNQPQHF | TGTGCCAGCAGCTTAGCGCGGGCTGGACCACTCAATCAGCCCCAGCATTTT
TRBD1 | TRBJ2-7 | TRBV5-1 | 14 | - | CASSSGTGVREQYF | TGCGCCAGCAGCTCCGGGACAGGGGTGAGGGAGCAGTACTTC
- | TRBJ2-5 | TRBV7-3 | 13 | - | CASSLIPGETQYF | TGTGCCAGCAGCTTAATACCGGGGGAGACCCAGTACTTC
- | TRBJ2-1 | TRBV19 | 14 | many | CASNLGHLYNEQFF | TGTGCCAGTAACTTGGGACACCTCTACAATGAGCAGTTCTTC
TRBD2 | TRBJ2-3 | TRBV7-2 | 17 | - | CASSLVLAGGGPDTQYF | TGTGCCAGCAGCTTGGTGCTAGCGGGAGGGGGCCCAGATACGCAGTATTTT
TRBD2 | TRBJ2-1 | TRBV7-2 | 15 | - | CASSFYGGAYNEQFF | TGTGCCAGCAGCTTCTACGGGGGGGCCTACAATGAGCAGTTCTTC
TRBD2 | TRBJ2-1 | TRBV10-3 | 17 | few | CAIRGGLAGGSYNEQFF | TGTGCCATCAGGGGCGGACTAGCGGGAGGCTCCTACAATGAGCAGTTCTTC
TRBD1 | TRBJ1-1 | TRBV5-4 | 17 | - | CASSLAGQGPSNTEAFF | TGTGCCAGCAGCTTGGCGGGACAGGGGCCGAGTAACACTGAAGCTTTCTTT
- | TRBJ1-1 | TRBV4-2 | 16 | - | CASSQRTGPMNTEAFF | TGTGCCAGCAGCCAGAGAACAGGGCCAATGAACACTGAAGCTTTCTTT
TRBD1 | TRBJ2-7 | TRBV6-1 | 14 | once | CASRDNRGSYEQYF | TGTGCCAGCAGAGATAACAGGGGATCCTACGAGCAGTACTTC
- | TRBJ2-7 | TRBV18 | 15 | - | CASSPGGGPPYEQYF | TGTGCCAGCTCACCGGGAGGGGGGCCACCCTACGAGCAGTACTTC
- | TRBJ2-7 | TRBV7-9 | 16 | few | CSSSHTTLHPGAEQYF | TGTTCCAGCAGCCATACCACCTTACATCCTGGGGCCGAGCAGTACTTC